Given below is one TCR beta chain in context. Sequenced by immunoSEQ multiplex PCR; TCRdb stores in-frame clones only, minus some. The sample lists approximately 52,000 clones; 75% to 95% were seen once. The data stem from a study of blood T cell repertoires in COVID-19. The sequenced material came from peripheral blood. The sequence was collected from a man between 50 and 59 years old with acute or convalescent COVID-19.

The DNA for the CDR3 is TGTGCCTGGAGTGCAGGACAGGGGAACAATCAGCCCCAGCATTTT. Protein product: CAWSAGQGNNQPQHF. The chain employs TRBV30 and TRBJ1-5; TRBD1 matches 9 bases. There are 15 residues in the CDR3. Germline CDR1 reads GTSNPN; CDR2 reads SVGIG (reference sequence). The J segment lost 3 bases and the V segment lost 1 base, leaving 4 bases of the junction unmatched.